These 28 T cell receptor beta chains were all obtained from the same sample, sequenced in a study of T cell responses to AZD1222 COVID-19 vaccine. Only in-frame clones appear in the TCRdb table, and some are missing; sequencing was by immunoSEQ multiplex PCR. The sample contains some 120,000 clones, roughly 89% of which appear only once. Here the sequenced sample was peripheral blood, taken on day 0 of AZD1222 vaccination. These receptors were obtained from an adult in good health.

The chain links TRBV3-1 (or the pseudogene TRBV3-2) to TRBJ2-4; 7 bases align to TRBD2. V gave up 0 bases and J gave up 3 bases; unmatched junction bases: 5. The CDR3 spans 16 residues. Germline V CDR1 and CDR2: LGHDT, YNNKEL (reference sequence). The CDR3 sequence: CASSQEGGGGKNIQYF. In DNA form, the CDR3 reads TGTGCCAGCAGCCAAGAGGGCGGGGGTGGCAAAAACATTCAGTACTTC.

This sequence joins TRBV15 and TRBJ1-6; possible D gene TRBD1, 5 bases. Trimming stripped 2 bases from V and 5 bases from J, with 13 bases between. In germline, CDR1 is LNHNV, CDR2 YYDKDF (reference sequence). The CDR3 length is 16 residues. CDR3 nucleotide sequence: TGTGCCACCAGCAGAAACCCTCGGGGGGATAATTCACCCCTCCACTTT. Encoded protein: CATSRNPRGDNSPLHF.

The CDR3 loop reads CASSEEGGNTEAFF. The CDR3, as DNA: TGTGCCAGCAGTGAAGAGGGGGGGAACACTGAAGCTTTCTTT. The chain is built from TRBV6-1 and TRBJ1-1, with D perhaps matching TRBD1 (6 bases). Deletions cut 1 base from V and 1 base from J, with 7 bases between. The CDR3 has 14 residues. From germline, CDR1 is MNHNS and CDR2 SASEGT.

The J gene is TRBJ1-4, the V gene TRBV5-6, with 11 bases fitting TRBD1. Germline-derived CDR1 and CDR2 are SGHDT and YYEEEE. CDR3 size: 17 residues. V lost 2 bases and J lost 0; bases outside the gene matches: 3. Here the CDR3 reads CASSLPGQGATNEKLFF. The CDR3 bases are TGTGCCAGCAGCTTACCGGGACAGGGGGCAACTAATGAAAAACTGTTTTTT.

V gene TRBV3-1 (or the pseudogene TRBV3-2) combines with J gene TRBJ2-5, with D unresolved. The CDR3 consists of 14 residues. The V end lost 4 bases, the J end lost 1 base, and 10 bases lay between the germline ends. The germline CDR1 and CDR2 sequences are LGHDT and YNNKEL (reference sequence). This chain's CDR3 is CASSRRQPQETQYF. DNA of the CDR3: TGTGCCAGCAGCCGCAGGCAGCCCCAAGAGACCCAGTACTTC.

The genes are TRBV11-1 and TRBJ1-4; tentative D call: TRBD1 (5 bases). CDR1 and CDR2 from the germline V gene are SGHAT and FQDESV (reference sequence). The CDR3 is 12 amino acids. The V gene lost 3 bases and the J gene lost 8 bases, with 7 bases spanning the gap. CDR3 sequence reads: CASSFRGEKLFF. For the CDR3, the DNA is TGTGCCAGCAGCTTCCGGGGGGAAAAACTGTTTTTT.

The genes are TRBV6-6 and TRBJ2-1; perhaps D is TRBD1 or TRBD2 (6 bases each). This CDR3 contains 15 residues. V was cut by 6 bases and J by 0 bases, with 12 bases left in between. Per the germline V gene, CDR1 is MNHNY and CDR2 is SVGAGI (reference sequence). CDR3 amino acids: CASSTGRFSYNEQFF. The CDR3 DNA reads TGTGCCAGCAGCACAGGGAGGTTCTCCTACAATGAGCAGTTCTTC.

The genes are TRBV5-8 and TRBJ2-7; TRBD1 aligns across 8 bases. The germline gives CDR1 SGHTS, CDR2 YDEGEE. V shed 4 bases, J shed 5 bases, and the junction held 5 bases outside the gene matches. The CDR3 has 13 amino acids. This chain's CDR3 is CASSRQGRNEQYF. The CDR3, as DNA: TGTGCCAGCAGCCGACAGGGGAGGAACGAGCAGTACTTC.

V is TRBV7-9 and J is TRBJ1-5, with 8 bases identical to TRBD1. CDR1 and CDR2 (germline): SEHNR, FQNEAQ (reference sequence). This CDR3 comprises 15 residues. J was trimmed by 8 bases and V by 5 bases; bases with no gene match: 11. CDR3 loop: CASSHSGQGRKPQHF. CDR3 bases: TGTGCCAGCAGCCATAGCGGACAGGGCAGAAAGCCCCAGCATTTT.

This chain uses TRBV10-3 with TRBJ1-2; 8 bases are a match to TRBD1. Germline V gene sequence: CDR1 ENHRY, CDR2 SYGVKD. The CDR3 is 16 amino acids. With V trimmed by 0 bases and J by 4 bases, 7 bases remained unmatched. The CDR3 is CAISESAGQGAYGYTF. In DNA form, the CDR3 reads TGTGCCATCAGTGAGTCGGCGGGGCAGGGGGCCTATGGCTACACCTTC.

The chain joins TRBV18 to TRBJ2-1; 15 bases are a match to TRBD2. The CDR3 is made up of 16 amino acids. Trimming at V came to 4 bases and at J to 10 bases, leaving 8 bases not matched to a gene. Germline V CDR1 and CDR2: KGHSH, LQKENI. This chain's CDR3 is CASSLGLAGGRWEQFF. For the CDR3, the DNA is TGTGCCAGCTCACTGGGACTAGCGGGAGGAAGGTGGGAGCAGTTCTTC.

The V call is TRBV6-5, the J call TRBJ1-2; tentatively, D is TRBD1 (6 bases). Germline V gene lookup returns CDR1 MNHEY and CDR2 SVGAGI. This CDR3 has 11 residues. V was shortened by 5 bases and J by 7 bases, with 8 bases between the two germline ends. The chain's CDR3 is CASSQQGGYTF. CDR3 DNA sequence: TGTGCCAGCAGTCAACAGGGTGGCTACACCTTC.

The chain employs TRBV5-4 and TRBJ1-1, with D perhaps TRBD1 (6 bases). CDR1 SGHNT and CDR2 YYREEE come from the germline V gene (reference sequence). V shed 6 bases and J shed 1 base, with 16 bases lying between them. The CDR3 spans 15 residues. The CDR3, as DNA: TGTGCCAGCATCCTGGGAGGGGGGTCGAACACTGAAGCTTTCTTT. Amino acids: CASILGGGSNTEAFF.

The J gene is TRBJ1-3, the V gene TRBV19; D unresolved. V lost 3 bases and J lost 0, with 6 bases in between. Germline CDR1 and CDR2: LNHDA and SQIVND (reference sequence). This CDR3 contains 14 residues. The chain's CDR3 is CASSIQDSGNTIYF. The CDR3 DNA is TGTGCCAGTAGTATTCAGGACTCTGGAAACACCATATATTTT.

The V call is TRBV18, the J call TRBJ1-2; 7 bases are shared with TRBD1. Germline CDR1 is KGHSH and CDR2 is LQKENI. This CDR3 is 13 amino acids long. The V segment lost 6 bases and the J segment 4 bases; nucleotides outside the gene matches: 5. The CDR3 loop is CASSRDSLYGYTF. The CDR3 coding sequence is TGTGCCAGCTCCCGGGACAGTCTCTATGGCTACACCTTC.

V and J are TRBV6-5 and TRBJ1-1; D gene ambiguous. Trimming left V 5 bases short and J 6 bases short, with 10 bases between. The CDR3 spans 12 residues. The germline CDR1 and CDR2 sequences are MNHEY and SVGAGI. The CDR3 loop is CASSTLIAEAFF. The CDR3 DNA sequence: TGTGCCAGCAGTACTCTTATCGCTGAAGCTTTCTTT.

The chain links TRBV2 to TRBJ2-3; a possible D gene is TRBD2 (7 bases). V was cut by 8 bases and J by 0 bases, with 18 bases left in between. Germline V gene lookup returns CDR1 SNHLY and CDR2 FYNNEI. The CDR3 covers 16 residues. The CDR3 region has the DNA TGTGCCAGCCTTTTTTCGGGGGGCCATAGCACAGATACGCAGTATTTT. Protein: CASLFSGGHSTDTQYF.

J is TRBJ2-6 and V is TRBV5-1; D is perhaps TRBD2 (6 bases). The CDR3 runs to 18 residues. Germline CDR1 reads SGHRS; CDR2 reads YFSETQ. Trimming stripped 5 bases from V and 0 bases from J, with 18 bases between. CDR3 nucleotide sequence: TGCGCCAGCAGTTGGGGAGGTTCCGCCGGCTCTGGGGCCAACGTCCTGACTTTC. Translating it yields CASSWGGSAGSGANVLTF.

The rearrangement joins TRBV11-2 to TRBJ1-1; unclear D gene. This CDR3 comprises 13 residues. From germline, CDR1 is SGHAT and CDR2 FQNNGV. Trimming stripped 1 base from V and 3 bases from J, with 6 bases between. CDR3 residues: CASSLVVYTEAFF. CDR3 sequence (DNA): TGTGCCAGCAGCTTAGTGGTGTACACTGAAGCTTTCTTT.

The chain is built from TRBV18 and TRBJ2-2; TRBD1 is a possible D gene (6 bases). Trimming cost V 1 base and J 6 bases, with 12 bases left between them. The germline V gene encodes CDR1 KGHSH and CDR2 LQKENI. The CDR3 has 15 residues. The CDR3 loop reads CASSPLQGIPGELFF. The CDR3 DNA reads as TGTGCCAGCTCACCACTACAGGGAATTCCCGGGGAGCTGTTTTTT.

This chain connects TRBV6-4 to TRBJ2-3, with D maybe TRBD2 (5 bases). V lost 4 bases and J 0 bases, leaving 8 bases between the germline ends. Germline V lookup: CDR1 MRHNA, CDR2 SNTAGT. This CDR3 contains 14 residues. CDR3 amino acids: CASSASLSTDTQYF. CDR3 in DNA: TGTGCCAGCAGTGCTAGCTTAAGCACAGATACGCAGTATTTT.

The CDR3: CATSDFGVYYEQYF. The CDR3 nucleotides read TGTGCCACCAGTGATTTCGGCGTATACTACGAGCAGTACTTC. The chain carries TRBV24-1 and TRBJ2-7; D gene ambiguous. The V gene lost 1 base and the J gene lost 3 bases, with 9 bases spanning the gap. CDR1 is KGHDR and CDR2 is SFDVKD in the germline V gene. This CDR3 spans 14 amino acids.

The chain recombines TRBV10-3 with TRBJ1-1, with 7 bases that match TRBD1. J lost 5 bases, V lost 8 bases, and 5 bases had no gene match. Germline CDR1 is ENHRY and CDR2 is SYGVKD. The length of the CDR3 is 12 residues. The CDR3 region has the DNA TGTGCCATCGCGAAACAGGGGACTGAAGCTTTCTTT. Its protein product is CAIAKQGTEAFF.

The chain joins TRBV7-9 to TRBJ1-1, with a possible D match to TRBD1 (5 bases). Per the germline V gene, CDR1 is SEHNR and CDR2 is FQNEAQ (reference sequence). The CDR3 is made up of 13 amino acids. The V end lost 5 bases, the J end lost 0 bases, and 7 bases lay between the germline ends. The CDR3 protein is CASSPQVNTEAFF. CDR3 DNA: TGTGCCAGCAGCCCACAGGTGAACACTGAAGCTTTCTTT.

The J gene is TRBJ2-7, the V gene TRBV7-8, with 11 nucleotides matching TRBD2. The V gene end was trimmed by 1 base and the J gene end by 6 bases; junction bases not matched to a gene: 5. Germline V gene sequence: CDR1 SGHVS, CDR2 FQNEAQ. CDR3 length equals 15 residues. CDR3 sequence (DNA): TGTGCCAGCAGCTTAGAAGGGACTAGCGGTACCGAGCAGTACTTC. Translating it yields CASSLEGTSGTEQYF.

V gene TRBV12-5 combines with J gene TRBJ2-2; 9 bases align to TRBD2. Unmatched junction bases numbered 14, after V lost 0 bases and J lost 6 bases. The V gene's germline CDR1 is LGHNT and CDR2 FRNRAP. CDR3 length: 19 residues. DNA of the CDR3: TGTGCTAGTGGTTTGGTACTAGGCCCAGCGGGAGGTATGGCCGGGGAGCTGTTTTTT. As protein: CASGLVLGPAGGMAGELFF.

The chain is built from TRBV5-6 and TRBJ1-5, with D unclear. The germline gives CDR1 SGHDT, CDR2 YYEEEE. Deletions cut 0 bases from V and 7 bases from J, with 8 bases between. CDR3 length equals 13 residues. Here the CDR3 reads CASSLGVSQPQHF. CDR3 coding DNA: TGTGCCAGCAGCTTGGGGGTTTCGCAGCCCCAGCATTTT.

V usage is TRBV7-9 and J usage is TRBJ1-6, with 9 bases aligning to TRBD1. The V gene end was trimmed by 5 bases and the J gene end by 6 bases; junction bases not matched to a gene: 8. This CDR3 contains 16 residues. Germline-derived CDR1 and CDR2 are SEHNR and FQNEAQ (reference sequence). CDR3 in amino acids: CASSRTGGNGNSPLHF. CDR3 sequence (DNA): TGTGCCAGCAGCCGTACAGGGGGCAACGGTAATTCACCCCTCCACTTT. The full variable domain, rest sourced from reference TRBV7-9 and TRBJ1-6, is DTGVSQNPRHKITKRGQNVTFRCDPISEHNRLYWYRQTLGQGPEFLTYFQNEAQLEKSRLLSDRFSAERPKGSFSTLEIQRTEQGDSAMYLCASSRTGGNGNSPLHFGNGTRLTVT.